This is a list of T cell receptor beta chains from one sample in a study of cytomegalovirus exposure and HLA in healthy donors. Data came from immunoSEQ multiplex PCR; TCRdb stores just in-frame clones and leaves some out. The sample holds 90,000 to 150,000 clones; around nine tenths are singletons and the top ten take 6% to 7%. The sequenced sample consisted of PBMCs. These receptors all come from a woman younger than 30 in good health and CMV-seropositive. Each CDR3 is given with its conserved first and last residue. The order of the fields is D gene, J gene, clone size, V gene, CDR3 DNA, CDR3 protein. D genes are given only for firm matches. Clone size is given for some rows only: seen once, a few or many times, or a class if the clone is expanded.

D: NA; J: TRBJ2-7; size: NA; V: TRBV5-6; DNA: TGTGCCAGCAGCGTACGGACTGCCGAGCAGTACTTC; CDR3: CASSVRTAEQYF
D: NA; J: TRBJ1-2; size: once; V: TRBV4-3; DNA: TGCGCCAGCAGCCAAGATCAATACTATGGCTACACCTTC; CDR3: CASSQDQYYGYTF
D: TRBD1; J: TRBJ2-2; size: NA; V: TRBV5-1; DNA: TGCGCCACTTCGGGACAGGGGGCGCGTAACACCGGGGAGCTGTTTTTT; CDR3: CATSGQGARNTGELFF
D: NA; J: TRBJ2-3; size: few; V: TRBV7-9; DNA: TGTGCCAGCAGCTTATCCCCTCCTAGCACAGATACGCAGTATTTT; CDR3: CASSLSPPSTDTQYF
D: NA; J: TRBJ1-1; size: NA; V: TRBV4-2; DNA: TGTGCCAGCAGCCAAGATCCTGATGAGAAGGCTTTCTTT; CDR3: CASSQDPDEKAFF
D: NA; J: TRBJ1-2; size: NA; V: TRBV6-1; DNA: TGTGCCAGCAGTGAAGAAACGGAACAGTCCCCACGAACTTATGGCTACACCTTC; CDR3: CASSEETEQSPRTYGYTF
D: TRBD1; J: TRBJ2-1; size: NA; V: TRBV27; DNA: TGTGCCAGCAGTTTACTGACAGGGGGCACCTACAATGAGCAGTTCTTC; CDR3: CASSLLTGGTYNEQFF
D: TRBD1; J: TRBJ1-1; size: once; V: TRBV7-8; DNA: TGTGCCAGCAGCTTACGCGACAGGGGTCATATTGAAGCTTTCTTT; CDR3: CASSLRDRGHIEAFF
D: TRBD1; J: TRBJ1-2; size: NA; V: TRBV18; DNA: TGTGCCAGCTCACCCCCGCCGGGACAGGGAACGAATGGCTACACCTTC; CDR3: CASSPPPGQGTNGYTF
D: NA; J: TRBJ1-3; size: NA; V: TRBV19; DNA: TGTGCCAGTAGTATAAGGGGTGAATCTGGAAACACCATATATTTT; CDR3: CASSIRGESGNTIYF
D: NA; J: TRBJ2-1; size: once; V: TRBV5-5; DNA: TGTGCCAGCACCCTCAAAAGCGGGCCCTACTACAATGAGCAGTTCTTC; CDR3: CASTLKSGPYYNEQFF
D: NA; J: TRBJ2-3; size: NA; V: TRBV29-1; DNA: TGCAGCGTGGCGGAGGGCGGCACAGATACGCAGTATTTT; CDR3: CSVAEGGTDTQYF
D: TRBD1; J: TRBJ2-3; size: NA; V: TRBV5-5; DNA: TGTGCCAGCAGCTTGGGACTGGGACAGGGGGCAGTAGATACGCAGTATTTT; CDR3: CASSLGLGQGAVDTQYF
D: NA; J: TRBJ1-1; size: NA; V: TRBV19; DNA: TGTGCCAGTAGTATAAGACGGGAAATAGCGCCTGAAGCTTTCTTT; CDR3: CASSIRREIAPEAFF
D: TRBD2; J: TRBJ2-1; size: NA; V: TRBV28; DNA: TGTGCCAGCAGTTTTAGCGGGAGTTTTGGGAATGAGCAGTTCTTC; CDR3: CASSFSGSFGNEQFF
D: TRBD1; J: TRBJ2-7; size: NA; V: TRBV2; DNA: TGTGCCAGCAGTCACAGGGGCTCGAGGTTGGAGCAGTACTTC; CDR3: CASSHRGSRLEQYF
D: TRBD1; J: TRBJ2-7; size: NA; V: TRBV5-1; DNA: TGCGCCAGCAGCCCGGGACAGGGAAATAATTACGAGCAGTACTTC; CDR3: CASSPGQGNNYEQYF
D: NA; J: TRBJ2-7; size: NA; V: TRBV29-1; DNA: TGCAGCGTTGAGCAGGATAACTCCTACGAGCAGTACTTC; CDR3: CSVEQDNSYEQYF
D: TRBD2; J: TRBJ2-3; size: few; V: TRBV11-3; DNA: TGTGCCAGCAGCTTATCCGGGAGGGGGTCAGATACGCAGTATTTT; CDR3: CASSLSGRGSDTQYF
D: NA; J: TRBJ2-3; size: once; V: TRBV5-1; DNA: TGCGCCAGCAGCTCGGTCACAGATACGCAGTATTTT; CDR3: CASSSVTDTQYF
D: NA; J: TRBJ2-1; size: once; V: TRBV14; DNA: TGTGCCAGCAGCCATACTAAGGCTGGACTCTACAATGAGCAGTTCTTC; CDR3: CASSHTKAGLYNEQFF
D: TRBD2; J: TRBJ2-7; size: NA; V: TRBV10-3; DNA: TGTGCCATCAGTGACACCCCTACTACTAGCGGGAGGCCCCCAGGATACGAGCAGTACTTC; CDR3: CAISDTPTTSGRPPGYEQYF
D: TRBD1; J: TRBJ1-1; size: once; V: TRBV5-4; DNA: TGTGCCAGCAGGCCGACAGGGACCAGGAACACTGAAGCTTTCTTT; CDR3: CASRPTGTRNTEAFF
D: NA; J: TRBJ1-2; size: NA; V: TRBV15; DNA: TGTGCCACCAGCAGAGATAGGGGGACGTCCTATGGCTACACCTTC; CDR3: CATSRDRGTSYGYTF
D: TRBD1; J: TRBJ1-1; size: NA; V: TRBV19; DNA: TGTGCCAGTAGCCAGACAGGGAAGCCGAACACTGAAGCTTTCTTT; CDR3: CASSQTGKPNTEAFF
D: NA; J: TRBJ1-2; size: NA; V: TRBV7-3; DNA: TGTGCCAGCAGCCAAACGAAGGGAGAACCCTATGGCTACACCTTC; CDR3: CASSQTKGEPYGYTF
D: TRBD2; J: TRBJ2-5; size: NA; V: TRBV9; DNA: TGTGCCAGCAGCGTAGGCGGTGGGGGGGTTCAAGAGACCCAGTACTTC; CDR3: CASSVGGGGVQETQYF
D: NA; J: TRBJ1-1; size: NA; V: TRBV5-6; DNA: TGTGCCAGCAGCCGCGGTTACATGAACACTGAAGCTTTCTTT; CDR3: CASSRGYMNTEAFF
D: TRBD2; J: TRBJ2-7; size: NA; V: TRBV6-6; DNA: TGTGCCAGCAGTTGGGGCGGGAGCTCCTACGAGCAGTACTTC; CDR3: CASSWGGSSYEQYF
D: NA; J: TRBJ2-3; size: NA; V: TRBV19; DNA: TGTGCCAGTAGTGTCCCAACAGATACGCAGTATTTT; CDR3: CASSVPTDTQYF
D: NA; J: TRBJ1-1; size: NA; V: TRBV19; DNA: TGTGCCAGTAGAAGTGTAGGGGACACTGAAGCTTTCTTT; CDR3: CASRSVGDTEAFF
D: NA; J: TRBJ1-2; size: NA; V: TRBV27; DNA: TGTGCCAGCAGTAACAGGGTCGGGTATGGCTACACCTTC; CDR3: CASSNRVGYGYTF
D: TRBD2; J: TRBJ2-3; size: NA; V: TRBV25-1; DNA: TGTGCCAGCAGTGAATTTGGTGGGACTAGCGGGAGTACAGATACGCAGTATTTT; CDR3: CASSEFGGTSGSTDTQYF
D: NA; J: TRBJ2-1; size: NA; V: TRBV5-4; DNA: TGTGCCAGCAGCCTCAGACAGCTTTCCTACAATGAGCAGTTCTTC; CDR3: CASSLRQLSYNEQFF
D: NA; J: TRBJ1-4; size: once; V: TRBV4-1; DNA: TGCGCCAGCAGCCAAGAAACGGGGCCGGAGGGTGAAAAACTGTTTTTT; CDR3: CASSQETGPEGEKLFF
D: TRBD1; J: TRBJ2-3; size: NA; V: TRBV18; DNA: TGTGCCAGCTCCCATGGACAGGGGAGCACAGATACGCAGTATTTT; CDR3: CASSHGQGSTDTQYF
D: NA; J: TRBJ2-7; size: NA; V: TRBV5-6; DNA: TGTGCCAGCACCTCGTCCGGGGTCCACGAGCAGTACTTC; CDR3: CASTSSGVHEQYF
D: NA; J: TRBJ1-5; size: NA; V: TRBV2; DNA: TGTGCCAGCAGCCCTATTACCCCCGGGGGGCAGCCCCAGCATTTT; CDR3: CASSPITPGGQPQHF
D: TRBD1; J: TRBJ1-2; size: NA; V: TRBV5-6; DNA: TGTGCCAGCAGCTTGCCTCCGGGACAGGCTAACTATGGCTACACCTTC; CDR3: CASSLPPGQANYGYTF
D: NA; J: TRBJ1-1; size: NA; V: TRBV6-1; DNA: TGTGCCAGCAGGGAAGATACAGGGATTGGGAACACTGAAGCTTTCTTT; CDR3: CASREDTGIGNTEAFF
D: NA; J: TRBJ1-2; size: NA; V: TRBV12-5; DNA: TGTGCTAGTGGCGCCCCGTCCGGGGGCTACACCTTC; CDR3: CASGAPSGGYTF
D: NA; J: TRBJ2-1; size: NA; V: TRBV6-1; DNA: TGTGCCAGCGCCGGGACACTCAAATACAATGAGCAGTTCTTC; CDR3: CASAGTLKYNEQFF
D: TRBD1; J: TRBJ1-5; size: NA; V: TRBV6-5; DNA: TGTGCCAGCAGCCGCGACAGGGCCAATCAGCCCCAGCATTTT; CDR3: CASSRDRANQPQHF
D: NA; J: TRBJ1-5; size: NA; V: TRBV9; DNA: TGTGCCAGCAGCGTAGGGGGAGGGAAAGGGCAGCCCCAGCATTTT; CDR3: CASSVGGGKGQPQHF
D: NA; J: TRBJ2-6; size: once; V: TRBV27; DNA: TGTGCCAGCAGTATCATAACAAGCTCTGGGGCCAACGTCCTGACTTTC; CDR3: CASSIITSSGANVLTF
D: NA; J: TRBJ1-2; size: few; V: TRBV14; DNA: TGTGCCAGCAGCCCGGTTCCCCAATATGGCTACACCTTC; CDR3: CASSPVPQYGYTF
D: NA; J: TRBJ1-3; size: NA; V: TRBV5-6; DNA: TGTGCCAGCAGCCCGGGGGGAAACACCATATATTTT; CDR3: CASSPGGNTIYF
D: NA; J: TRBJ1-2; size: NA; V: TRBV7-8; DNA: TGTGCCAGCAGCTTAGGCGGTTTTGGCTACACCTTC; CDR3: CASSLGGFGYTF
D: TRBD1; J: TRBJ1-3; size: NA; V: TRBV27; DNA: TGTGCCAGCAGGACAGGGGCCAGCTCTGGAAACACCATATATTTT; CDR3: CASRTGASSGNTIYF
D: TRBD1; J: TRBJ1-1; size: NA; V: TRBV5-1; DNA: TGCGCCAGCAGCGTAAGCTTGGGACAGCTTGAAGCTTTCTTT; CDR3: CASSVSLGQLEAFF
D: TRBD1; J: TRBJ1-4; size: NA; V: TRBV7-9; DNA: TGTGCCAGCAGACTAACAGGGGGAACTAATGAAAAACTGTTTTTT; CDR3: CASRLTGGTNEKLFF
D: TRBD2; J: TRBJ2-7; size: NA; V: TRBV20-1; DNA: TGCAGTGGCGGGAGTGGCTACGAGCAGTACTTC; CDR3: CSGGSGYEQYF
D: NA; J: TRBJ2-3; size: NA; V: TRBV11-2; DNA: TGTGCCAGCAGCTTTCGGACGGCAACGGAGGCAGATACGCAGTATTTT; CDR3: CASSFRTATEADTQYF
D: NA; J: TRBJ2-3; size: NA; V: TRBV19; DNA: TGTGCCAGTAGTATAGAGGGTACGGGGGCGCAGTATTTT; CDR3: CASSIEGTGAQYF
D: NA; J: TRBJ1-2; size: few; V: TRBV4-3; DNA: TGCGCCAGCAGCCAAGATAGGGGAAACGGGGGCTACACCTTC; CDR3: CASSQDRGNGGYTF
D: NA; J: TRBJ1-2; size: NA; V: TRBV18; DNA: TGTGCCAGCTCACCACCTCTTGGGGCGAAAGGCTACACCTTC; CDR3: CASSPPLGAKGYTF
D: NA; J: TRBJ2-1; size: NA; V: TRBV19; DNA: TGTGCCACCGGTCTAGCGAGAAGCTACAATGAGCAGTTCTTC; CDR3: CATGLARSYNEQFF
D: TRBD1; J: TRBJ1-5; size: NA; V: TRBV19; DNA: TGTGCCAGTAGTAGGACAGGGGGAATAAATCAGCCCCAGCATTTT; CDR3: CASSRTGGINQPQHF
D: NA; J: TRBJ2-3; size: NA; V: TRBV18; DNA: TGTGCCAGCTCACCAAAGGGGGGCACAGATACGCAGTATTTT; CDR3: CASSPKGGTDTQYF